Below, 17 T cell receptor beta chains from the same sample are listed, as sequenced in a study of CD8 T cells in Susac syndrome. With random hexamers, 0.5 to 1 ug RNA was reverse transcribed. TCRdb called the immunoSEQ multiplex PCR reads again in MiXCR, with one record for every CDR3 protein. Of roughly 150,000 distinct CDR3 sequences in the sample, 90% to 95% were seen once. The specimen sequenced was CD4+ T cells from PBMCs. The receptors were gathered from a human donor in good health.

The chain joins TRBV9 to TRBJ2-7; the match to TRBD2 covers 12 bases. The CDR3 is 15 residues long. V dropped 4 bases and J dropped 3; count of bases not matched to a gene: 5. In germline, CDR1 is SGDLS, CDR2 YYNGEE. The CDR3 nucleotides are TGTGCCAGCAGCCCTGGGACTAGCGGGCTCTACGAGCAGTACTTC. Translated: CASSPGTSGLYEQYF.

This chain connects TRBV7-9 to TRBJ2-3; 7 positions agree with TRBD2. Germline V gene lookup returns CDR1 SEHNR and CDR2 FQNEAQ (reference sequence). The V gene end was trimmed by 5 bases and the J gene end by 9 bases; junction bases not matched to a gene: 11. CDR3 length: 14 amino acids. In DNA, the CDR3 is TGTGCCAGCAGCCCTAGAGCGGGGACCCAGACGCAGTATTTT. Translated, it gives CASSPRAGTQTQYF.

The chain is built from TRBV9 and TRBJ1-5; D ambiguous. The CDR3 sequence is 11 residues long. Trimming stripped 0 bases from V and 7 bases from J, with 2 bases between. CDR1 and CDR2 (germline): SGDLS, YYNGEE. The chain's CDR3 is CASSVGQPQHF. CDR3 nucleotide sequence: TGTGCCAGCAGCGTAGGGCAGCCCCAGCATTTT.

The rearrangement links TRBV29-1 to TRBJ1-1, with a possible D match to TRBD1 (6 bases). Germline V gene sequence: CDR1 SQVTM, CDR2 ANQGSEA. CDR3 length equals 16 residues. V was clipped by 0 bases and J by 2 bases, with 16 bases between them. The CDR3 protein is CSVEDRTGSRNTEAFF. CDR3 in DNA: TGCAGCGTTGAAGATCGAACAGGGAGTCGTAACACTGAAGCTTTCTTT.

The chain recombines TRBV3-1 with TRBJ2-7, with a possible D match to TRBD1 (5 bases). From germline, CDR1 is LGHDT and CDR2 YNNKEL (reference sequence). V was shortened by 4 bases and J by 2 bases, with 9 bases between the two germline ends. The CDR3 runs to 13 residues. CDR3 sequence (DNA): TGTGCCAGCAGCCTGGACAAGACCTACGAGCAGTACTTC. This codes for CASSLDKTYEQYF.

The genes are TRBV5-1 and TRBJ2-7; the D call may be TRBD1 or TRBD2 (5 bases each). V was pared by 0 bases and J by 0 bases, with 7 bases between. This CDR3 comprises 14 residues. Germline CDR1 reads SGHRS; CDR2 reads YFSETQ. CDR3 protein: CASSLAGTSYEQYF. CDR3 coding DNA: TGCGCCAGCAGCTTGGCAGGGACCTCCTACGAGCAGTACTTC.

V gene TRBV5-1 combines with J gene TRBJ2-1, with 7 positions matching TRBD2. CDR1 is SGHRS and CDR2 is YFSETQ in the germline V gene. Trimming removed 4 bases from V and 1 base from J; junction bases left unmatched: 5. This CDR3 has 15 residues. CDR3 region: CASSLSGASYNEQFF. DNA for the CDR3: TGCGCCAGCAGCCTCAGCGGGGCGTCCTACAATGAGCAGTTCTTC.

V gene TRBV7-8 combines with J gene TRBJ2-7; 16 nucleotides align to TRBD2. The CDR3 is made up of 17 amino acids. V lost 1 base to trimming and J lost 5 bases; unmatched junction nucleotides: 5. Germline V lookup: CDR1 SGHVS, CDR2 FQNEAQ. CDR3 in amino acids: CASSLVGLAGGPNEQYF. CDR3 nucleotides: TGTGCCAGCAGCTTAGTGGGACTAGCGGGGGGGCCTAACGAGCAGTACTTC.

J is TRBJ2-5 and V is TRBV3-1; D is unresolved. Germline V gives CDR1 LGHDT, CDR2 YNNKEL (reference sequence). The ends were cut back, 0 bases at V and 5 bases at J, with 10 bases in the middle. This CDR3 spans 14 amino acids. The chain's CDR3 is CASSQEPLGETQYF. The DNA of the CDR3 is TGTGCCAGCAGCCAAGAACCCCTTGGGGAGACCCAGTACTTC.

The gene calls are TRBV7-2 and TRBJ1-3; D is ambiguous. V shed 0 bases and J shed 0 bases, with 9 bases lying between them. This CDR3 is built from 16 residues. The germline CDR1 and CDR2 sequences are SGHTA and FQGNSA. CDR3 in amino acids: CASSLAGILSGNTIYF. Here the CDR3 DNA reads TGTGCCAGCAGCTTAGCAGGGATCCTCTCTGGAAACACCATATATTTT.

The chain has TRBV5-4 and TRBJ2-7; 13 bases align to TRBD2. The V gene's germline CDR1 is SGHNT and CDR2 YYREEE (reference sequence). The V and J ends lost 4 bases and 4 bases, in that order; junction bases with no gene match: 5. This CDR3 is 15 amino acids long. CDR3 loop: CASSAKTSGGYEQYF. The CDR3 nucleotides are TGTGCCAGCAGCGCAAAGACTAGCGGGGGGTACGAGCAGTACTTC.

The CDR3 loop is CASSQQGADTGELFF. DNA of the CDR3: TGTGCCAGCAGCCAACAGGGGGCGGACACCGGGGAGCTGTTTTTT. The chain links TRBV7-9 to TRBJ2-2; 9 positions match TRBD1. Per germline, CDR1 SEHNR and CDR2 FQNEAQ (reference sequence). The CDR3 has 15 amino acids. Unmatched junction bases numbered 4, after V lost 5 bases and J lost 3 bases. Based on the CDR3 plus reference TRBV7-9 and TRBJ2-2, the full variable domain is DTGVSQNPRHKITKRGQNVTFRCDPISEHNRLYWYRQTLGQGPEFLTYFQNEAQLEKSRLLSDRFSAERPKGSFSTLEIQRTEQGDSAMYLCASSQQGADTGELFFGEGSRLTVL.

The CDR3 nucleotides read TGTGCCAGCTCAGAGGGGGCTTTGGGTAATTCACCCCTCCACTTT. Its translation: CASSEGALGNSPLHF. This chain links TRBV18 with TRBJ1-6; 7 bases are a match to TRBD1. CDR1 is KGHSH and CDR2 is LQKENI in the germline V gene. This CDR3 contains 15 residues. The J segment lost 6 bases and the V segment lost 5 bases, leaving 7 bases of the junction unmatched.

This clonotype showed up just a few times. The CDR3 sequence: CASSQDVLAGGYEQYF. The CDR3 nucleotides read TGTGCCAGCAGCCAAGATGTGCTAGCGGGGGGTTACGAGCAGTACTTC. The chain employs TRBV3-1 and TRBJ2-7; TRBD2 matches 11 bases. Trimming took 0 bases from V and 4 from J; bases not matched to a gene: 5. The CDR3 totals 16 residues. The germline V gene has CDR1 LGHDT and CDR2 YNNKEL (reference sequence).

The chain employs TRBV5-6 and TRBJ2-5; D is perhaps TRBD1 or TRBD2 (5 bases each). This CDR3 has 16 amino acids. With 1 base removed from V and 5 bases from J, the gap between germline ends came to 18 bases. From germline, CDR1 is SGHDT and CDR2 YYEEEE. CDR3: CASSLSPSGTLETQYF. CDR3 sequence (DNA): TGTGCCAGCAGCTTGTCCCCATCGGGGACCCTCGAGACCCAGTACTTC.

This clonotype turned up a few times. V gene TRBV3-1 combines with J gene TRBJ2-6, with D unclear. The CDR3 covers 13 residues. CDR1 is LGHDT and CDR2 is YNNKEL in the germline V gene (reference sequence). V shed 2 bases and J shed 1 base, with 0 bases lying between them. CDR3: CASSQSGANVLTF. The CDR3 coding sequence is TGTGCCAGCAGCCAATCTGGGGCCAACGTCCTGACTTTC.

This clonotype was observed a handful of times. The rearrangement links TRBV29-1 to TRBJ1-2; D is ambiguous. Looked up from germline, CDR1 is SQVTM and CDR2 is ANQGSEA. The CDR3 loop spans 8 amino acids. Trimming took 3 bases from V and 8 from J, leaving 1 base between them. CDR3 DNA: TGCAGCGTTGAGGGCTACACCTTC. This translates into CSVEGYTF.